This TCR beta chain was captured by sequencing in a study of stem cell transplantation in POMP-related autoinflammatory disease. At the level of the study: Impaired MHC class I-dependent CD8+ differentiation was hypothesized from defective thymoproteasomes.

TCRdb keeps only in-frame clones here, not all; method: immunoSEQ multiplex PCR. This table has tens of thousands of clones, around 90% appearing once. Findings of the study overall: In PRAID patients, the number of distinct TRB V-J gene pairings was restricted. In patients with PRAID, every analyzed T-cell subset tended to show lower diversity and higher clonality.

About this clone itself: The target antigen is unknown. Other DNA sequences within the sample encode an identical CDR3.

Germline lookup yields CDR1 LNHDA and CDR2 SQIVND (reference sequence). With 3 bases removed from V and 2 bases from J, the gap between germline ends came to 10 bases. The CDR3 covers 14 residues. The chain recombines TRBV19 with TRBJ1-1; no reliable D call. This receptor was taken from a human patient with POMP-related autoinflammation and immune dysregulation (PRAID). Some T cells here may be from the graft donor. This specimen was CD4+ T cells from PBMCs, taken after stem cell transplantation. CDR3 in DNA: TGTGCCAGTAGTATTGGTACAGAAAACACTGAAGCTTTCTTT. It specifies CASSIGTENTEAFF.